This note documents a single TCR beta chain sequence. The antigen is undetermined. The data were obtained in a study of CD8 T cells in ankylosing spondylitis. Study conclusions and caveats: The study identified a TCR beta motif of under 10 highly homologous variants that appeared characteristic of ankylosing spondylitis blood. Reportedly, significant enrichment of disease-linked clones occurred in matched ankylosing spondylitis synovial fluid. CD8+ by phenotype, disease-linked clones were relatively rare in peripheral blood.

Germline assignment: CDR1 KGHDR and CDR2 SFDVKD. This CDR3 is built from 13 residues. J lost 1 base, V lost 10 bases, and 5 bases had no gene match. Quantitative 5'-RACE with molecular barcodes generated TCR beta libraries. TCRdb redid the calling of the 5' RACE reads with MiXCR, one entry per CDR3 protein. The sample shows about 400,000 distinct CDR3 sequences, around 22% of them seen only once. The J gene is TRBJ1-1, the V gene TRBV24-1; 7 nucleotides agree with TRBD1. The material sequenced was blood, either unsorted or a sorted T cell fraction (not recorded which). The source of this sequence is a male donor with ankylosing spondylitis. CDR3 in DNA: TGTGCCACGATGGGACAGCCGAACACTGAAGCTTTCTTT. This translates into CATMGQPNTEAFF.